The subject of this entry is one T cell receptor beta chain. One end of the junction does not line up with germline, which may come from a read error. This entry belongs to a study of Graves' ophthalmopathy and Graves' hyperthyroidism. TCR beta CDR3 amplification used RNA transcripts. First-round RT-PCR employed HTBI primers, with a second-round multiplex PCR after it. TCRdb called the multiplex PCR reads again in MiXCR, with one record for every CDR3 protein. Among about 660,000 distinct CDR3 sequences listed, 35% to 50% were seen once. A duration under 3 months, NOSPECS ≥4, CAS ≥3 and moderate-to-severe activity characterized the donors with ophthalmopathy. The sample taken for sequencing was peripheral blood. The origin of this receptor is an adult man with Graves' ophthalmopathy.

This CDR3 reads CANSQEGRAVETQYF. The CDR3 nucleotides read TGCGCCAACAGCCAAGAGGGCCGGGCAGTGGAGACCCAGTACTTC. This chain links TRBV4-3 with TRBJ2-5, with TRBD2 as a possible D gene (5 bases). The germline V gene encodes CDR1 LGHNA and CDR2 YSLEER. The CDR3 consists of 15 residues.